This T cell receptor beta chain was obtained from a study of human T cells and chemical hapten exposure. Across the whole study: Patients were mainly female, each with alopecia areata, totalis or universalis.

The V gene's germline CDR1 is MNHNS and CDR2 SASEGT. The CDR3 is 15 residues long. Deletions cut 6 bases from V and 6 bases from J, with 21 bases between. MiXCR was run by TCRdb on the RACE reads, yielding one entry per CDR3 protein. The sample records 150,000 to 200,000 distinct CDR3 sequences, approximately 15% being singletons. The time point was: patch test 1, 2 weeks after DPC sensitization. The treatment: therapeutic diphenylcyclopropenone sensitization with weekly scalp DPC. This rearrangement joins TRBV6-1 to TRBJ2-7; TRBD2 might be the D (6 bases). The TCR originated in a woman aged 30 to 39 with alopecia areata. Some clones in this sample may be carry-over from other donors' samples. The sequenced sample was whole blood, obtained in connection with sensitization to the hapten diphenylcyclopropenone (DPC). Written as DNA, the CDR3 is TGTGCCAGCAGCAGACGTCCGGGACTGTTCGTCGAGCAGTACTTC. Its translation is CASSRRPGLFVEQYF.